This T cell receptor beta chain was captured by sequencing in a study of blood T cell repertoires in COVID-19. In its sample, this clone was seen once. The method was immunoSEQ multiplex PCR; TCRdb's version includes in-frame clones alone and lacks a portion of them. Counted here are 220,000 or so clones, roughly 90% occurring once; the ten biggest clones make up around 16%. Which cohort a participant joined came from the clinical history participants gave. This CDR3 has 14 residues. CDR1 is ENHRY, CDR2 SYGVKD, per germline. The V gene lost 7 bases and the J gene lost 0 bases, with 10 bases spanning the gap.

The chain is built from TRBV10-3 and TRBJ1-3; D remains unclear. The sequence derives from a young man who had been exposed to COVID-19. The sequenced material came from PBMCs or T cells enriched from blood (not recorded which). CDR3 sequence (DNA): TGTGCCATCAAAGCCGGACTCTCTGGAAACACCATATATTTT. Protein: CAIKAGLSGNTIYF.